The clone carrying this T cell receptor (beta chain) was detected a few times. Its antigen is unknown. The use of a sample-barcoded 5' primer and a J-beta primer mix characterized a second PCR of 7 to 11 cycles. MiXCR, run by TCRdb on the 5' RACE reads, gives a single entry per CDR3 protein. Of fewer than 2,000,000 distinct CDR3 sequences in the sample, about two fifths were seen once. These data belong to a study of blood T cells in healthy people across ages. Deletions cut 7 bases from V and 2 bases from J, with 22 bases between. CDR3 length: 16 amino acids. The germline V gene has CDR1 SGHRS and CDR2 YFSETQ. Regarding the study as a whole: Versus aged donors, long-lived donors had higher diversity and more naive CD4+ cells. The unsorted PBMCs prevented any conclusive comparison of naive versus antigen-experienced cells.

The source material was blood. The chain joins TRBV5-1 to TRBJ2-7; maybe TRBD1 (6 bases). The sequence derives from a human donor in good health. CDR3 protein: CASQDPVKGDTYEQYF. The CDR3 nucleotides read TGCGCCAGCCAGGACCCGGTGAAGGGGGATACCTACGAGCAGTACTTC.